A single sample gave rise to the 17 T cell receptor beta chains below, sequenced in a study of T cell repertoires in cytomegalovirus infection. Via MiXCR, TCRdb re-called the reads, giving one row per CDR3 protein. Among just under 550,000 distinct CDR3 sequences listed, around a quarter were seen once. Sample: PBMCs. The source of these receptors is a human donor in good health (CMV status not recorded). Some clones in this sample may be carry-over from other donors' samples.

The chain couples TRBV28 to TRBJ2-5; TRBD1 agrees at 8 bases. The length of the CDR3 is 14 residues. Germline CDR1 is MDHEN and CDR2 is SYDVKM. Trimming cost V 6 bases and J 1 base; bases outside gene matches: 4. The CDR3, as DNA: TGTGCCAGCAGCTGGGACAGGCGCCAAGAGACCCAGTACTTC. Translation: CASSWDRRQETQYF.

This chain joins TRBV4-3 and TRBJ2-1, with TRBD1 matching 7 bases. CDR3 length: 18 residues. Germline values: CDR1 LGHNA, CDR2 YSLEER. The trim removed 0 bases at V and 3 bases at J, leaving 11 bases unmatched. DNA for the CDR3: TGCGCCAGCAGCCAAGATACGCCAGGGGGAGTGGGCTACAATGAGCAGTTCTTC. Translating gives CASSQDTPGGVGYNEQFF.

The count of this clonotype is one. The chain joins TRBV2 to TRBJ2-1; possibly TRBD2 for D (6 bases). Germline V gene sequence: CDR1 SNHLY, CDR2 FYNNEI. Trimming removed 2 bases from V and 5 bases from J, with 10 bases in between. The CDR3 is 14 residues long. In DNA form, the CDR3 reads TGTGCCAGCAGTGAACGGGAGCGAGACAATGAGCAGTTCTTC. Translating gives CASSERERDNEQFF.

This clonotype was seen at least ten times. The chain has TRBV11-2 and TRBJ1-2, with unresolved D. Trimming took 1 base from V and 3 from J, leaving 3 bases between them. Germline V gene sequence: CDR1 SGHAT, CDR2 FQNNGV. The CDR3 runs to 12 residues. CDR3 sequence: CASSLGDYGYTF. The CDR3 nucleotides read TGTGCCAGCAGCTTAGGAGACTATGGCTACACCTTC. The variable domain in full, completed from reference TRBV11-2 and TRBJ1-2, reads EAGVAQSPRYKIIEKRQSVAFWCNPISGHATLYWYQQILGQGPKLLIQFQNNGVVDDSQLPKDRFSAERLKGVDSTLKIQPAKLEDSAVYLCASSLGDYGYTFGSGTRLTVV.

In its sample, this clonotype was seen a few times. The chain joins TRBV6-5 to TRBJ2-7; 9 nucleotides match TRBD1. The germline CDR1 and CDR2 sequences are MNHEY and SVGAGI. The V gene end was trimmed by 5 bases and the J gene end by 3 bases; junction bases not matched to a gene: 8. This CDR3 has 15 amino acids. The CDR3 spells CASSPTGGELYEQYF. The DNA of the CDR3 is TGTGCCAGCAGTCCTACAGGGGGCGAACTCTACGAGCAGTACTTC.

This clonotype was recorded a few times. The rearrangement joins TRBV4-1 to TRBJ1-1; TRBD1 aligns across 8 bases. J was trimmed by 0 bases and V by 5 bases; bases with no gene match: 5. The CDR3 is made up of 15 amino acids. Germline values: CDR1 MGHRA, CDR2 YSYEKL. In nucleotides, the CDR3 is TGCGCCAGCAGCGACTACAGGGGGGTGAACACTGAAGCTTTCTTT. As protein: CASSDYRGVNTEAFF.

The genes are TRBV30 and TRBJ2-7; 9 bases match TRBD2. The junction had 9 bases not matched to a gene; V was cut back by 3 bases and J by 3 bases. CDR3 length: 15 amino acids. Per the germline V gene, CDR1 is GTSNPN and CDR2 is SVGIG (reference sequence). CDR3 coding DNA: TGTGCCTGGAGCCCGGGGCTAGCGGGAATCTACGAGCAGTACTTC. Translating gives CAWSPGLAGIYEQYF.

This clonotype showed up many times. The V and J genes are TRBV7-2 and TRBJ1-2; no clear D gene. With 1 base removed from V and 6 bases from J, the gap between germline ends came to 9 bases. The CDR3 loop spans 13 amino acids. Germline V CDR1 and CDR2: SGHTA, FQGNSA. CDR3 in amino acids: CASSLGGSDGYTF. DNA for the CDR3: TGTGCCAGCAGCTTAGGGGGATCGGATGGCTACACCTTC.

The chain is built from TRBV6-2 or TRBV6-3 and TRBJ2-1, with 13 nucleotides matching TRBD2. Trimming took 5 bases from V and 6 from J; bases not matched to a gene: 7. The CDR3 covers 16 residues. CDR1 and CDR2 from the germline V gene are MNHEY and SVGEGT. CDR3 region: CASSSLTSGRVNEQFF. DNA for the CDR3: TGTGCCAGCAGTAGTTTAACTAGCGGGAGGGTCAATGAGCAGTTCTTC.

The gene calls are TRBV6-2 or TRBV6-3 and TRBJ1-1; 9 bases are shared with TRBD1. V lost 6 bases to trimming and J lost 11 bases; unmatched junction nucleotides: 13. CDR3 length equals 14 residues. Per germline, CDR1 MNHEY and CDR2 SVGEGT. CDR3 DNA: TGTGCCAGCAGACCGACAGGGGGAAATCGAAGGGCTTTCTTT. This gives the protein CASRPTGGNRRAFF.

A few counts support this clonotype. The rearrangement uses TRBV18 and TRBJ2-5; D not certain. V lost 2 bases, J lost 4 bases, and 5 bases lay in between. The CDR3 is 12 residues long. The V gene's germline CDR1 is KGHSH and CDR2 LQKENI. The CDR3, as DNA: TGTGCCAGCTCACCAGTTGGAGAGACCCAGTACTTC. Translation gives CASSPVGETQYF.

This clonotype occurred a few times. The chain couples TRBV7-2 to TRBJ2-2; 8 positions agree with TRBD2. The germline V gene encodes CDR1 SGHTA and CDR2 FQGNSA. The CDR3 length is 14 residues. The V gene end was trimmed by 6 bases and the J gene end by 4 bases; junction bases not matched to a gene: 4. DNA of the CDR3: TGTGCCAGCAGGGCTAGCGGGTTCACCGGGGAGCTGTTTTTT. Its translation is CASRASGFTGELFF.

In its sample, this clonotype was seen many times. The chain employs TRBV7-8 and TRBJ2-1; 10 bases are shared with TRBD2. V lost 5 bases and J lost 8; bases outside the gene matches: 6. Germline lookup yields CDR1 SGHVS and CDR2 FQNEAQ. The CDR3 is 14 amino acids. The CDR3 reads CASSPLAGVDEQFF. Here the CDR3 DNA reads TGTGCCAGCAGCCCCCTAGCGGGAGTGGATGAGCAGTTCTTC.

The chain recombines TRBV12-3 or TRBV12-4 with TRBJ2-1; D ambiguous. CDR3 length: 14 residues. Trimming took 1 base from V and 4 from J, leaving 8 bases between them. CDR3 sequence: CASSLGAPYNEQFF. Written as DNA, the CDR3 is TGTGCCAGCAGTTTAGGGGCCCCATACAATGAGCAGTTCTTC.

This clonotype was found many times. The rearrangement links TRBV7-2 to TRBJ2-3, with D maybe TRBD2 (5 bases). Trimming pared 4 bases from V and 3 bases from J, leaving 8 bases between. Germline CDR1 reads SGHTA; CDR2 reads FQGNSA. The CDR3 loop spans 13 amino acids. As DNA, the CDR3 is TGTGCCAGCAGCTGGAAGCGGACAGATACGCAGTATTTT. It yields the protein CASSWKRTDTQYF.

This clonotype was picked up a small number of times. J is TRBJ1-4 and V is TRBV6-5; D possibly corresponds to TRBD1 (6 bases). Germline V gene sequence: CDR1 MNHEY, CDR2 SVGAGI. The CDR3 is 15 amino acids. Trimming shortened V by 5 bases and J by 7 bases, and 17 bases separated the two germline ends. The CDR3 nucleotides read TGTGCCAGCAGTGTCCGGGGGGGGCGCGGTGAAAAACTGTTTTTT. It specifies CASSVRGGRGEKLFF.

A few counts support this clonotype. V is TRBV12-3 or TRBV12-4 and J is TRBJ1-4; a possible D gene is TRBD1 (6 bases). V dropped 2 bases and J dropped 7 bases, with 11 bases sitting between them. The length of the CDR3 is 14 residues. CDR3 protein: CASSLRGRGEKLFF. CDR3 DNA sequence: TGTGCCAGCAGTTTAAGGGGCAGGGGTGAAAAACTGTTTTTT.